This TCR beta chain stems from a study of blood T cell repertoires in COVID-19. In the study's own analysis: By means of reference gene primer amplification, nucleated cell counts were estimated. Using immunoSEQ multiplex PCR, the repertoire was profiled, and TCRdb retains in-frame clones only, with some absent. That table is the source of V, J and clone size, and D and trimming were worked out from the DNA. This sample has 150,000 to 200,000 clones, with approximately 83% found just once. This clone has just a few counts. The CDR3 totals 13 residues. Germline V lookup: CDR1 MRHNA, CDR2 SNTAGT. Trimming took off 3 bases at V and 3 bases at J, with 6 bases between the two ends.

The specimen sequenced was PBMCs or T cells enriched from blood (not recorded which). The source of this sequence is a woman aged 55-69 years who had recovered from COVID-19. The genes are TRBV6-4 and TRBJ1-5; TRBD1 is a possible D gene (5 bases). In nucleotides, the CDR3 is TGTGCCAGCAGTGAAGGGGTCAATCAGCCCCAGCATTTT. Protein sequence: CASSEGVNQPQHF.